These T cell receptor beta chains were read from a single sample in a study of T cells in Graves' hyperthyroidism and ophthalmopathy. Each CDR3 protein is one row after TCRdb ran MiXCR on the multiplex PCR reads. The repertoire holds over 45,000 distinct CDR3 sequences, with about 49% as singletons. The sample was blood. The receptors come from a woman aged 30 to 39 with Graves' ophthalmopathy. CDR3s leave out the opening cysteine and the closing phenylalanine or tryptophan. The order of the fields is CDR3 length, V gene, CDR3 protein.

10,TRBV15,ATSRPRDTQF
14,TRBV20-1,SAVLLEDRGRDTQY
14,TRBV19,ASHRRGLAGGHEQY
14,TRBV6-5,ASSYGTGVYGEKLF
14,TRBV2,ASSGDLRQVAGGNT
11,TRBV19,ASGQGSTGELF
14,TRBV29-1,SARTGVKRNTGELF
14,TRBV6-6,ASSYPPGQSNQPQH
11,TRBV5-6,ASSLGSLDTQY
16,TRBV20-1,SAVSLEDRGREQETQY
13,TRBV28,ASSLSGLSEETQY
13,TRBV10-3,AISERALPQETQY
13,TRBV3-1,ASSQESGSSYEQY
11,TRBV7-9,ASSLYYSSGNT
12,TRBV2,ASSEGTGVSPLH
18,TRBV24-1,ATSDLGTGGGLAGGSEQF
12,TRBV29-1,SVHPRDTEETQY